This entry lists 11 T cell receptor beta chains sequenced from one sample in a study of regulatory T cells in long-lasting Graves disease. Time point described: newly diagnosed GD, antithyroid drugs for less than 3 months. Following extraction of RNA from PBMCs, that RNA was used to make the TCR library. CDR3-region Arm-PCR and iRepertoire HTBI primers produced the TCR beta libraries. TCRdb called the multiplex PCR reads again in MiXCR, with one record for every CDR3 protein. Among approximately 400,000 distinct CDR3 sequences listed, about 16% were seen once. These data also formed part of another study, on T cells in Graves' hyperthyroidism and ophthalmopathy.

This specimen was peripheral blood mononuclear cells (PBMCs), taken at new diagnosis, from a patient treated with antithyroid drugs. These receptor sequences come from a woman aged 25 to 39 with Graves disease.

The chain employs TRBV13 and TRBJ2-5; TRBD2 aligns across 10 bases. CDR3 length equals 14 residues. The germline CDR1 and CDR2 sequences are PRHDT and FYEKMQ (reference sequence). J lost 4 bases, V lost 5 bases, and 4 bases had no gene match. This chain's CDR3 is CASSPPSGRETQYF. CDR3 sequence (DNA): TGTGCCAGCAGCCCTCCTAGCGGGAGAGAGACCCAGTACTTC. The full variable domain, in which reference TRBV13 and TRBJ2-5 provide the parts outside the CDR3, is AAGVIQSPRHLIKEKRETATLKCYPIPRHDTVYWYQQGPGQDPQFLISFYEKMQSDKGSIPDRFSAQQFSDYHSELNMSSLELGDSALYFCASSPPSGRETQYFGPGTRLLVL.

The table lists this clonotype with many counts. The V and J genes are TRBV5-5 and TRBJ1-5, with D possibly being TRBD1 (6 bases). The V gene's germline CDR1 is SGHKS and CDR2 YYEKEE (reference sequence). The CDR3 runs 15 residues. V was trimmed by 4 bases and J by 6 bases, leaving 17 bases between them. CDR3 in amino acids: CASSDPGRGPQPQHF. CDR3 DNA: TGTGCCAGCAGCGACCCCGGCAGGGGTCCTCAGCCCCAGCATTTT.

This clonotype came up many times. The V and J genes are TRBV27 and TRBJ1-4; D is possibly TRBD1 (6 bases). Germline V lookup: CDR1 MNHEY, CDR2 SMNVEV (reference sequence). The CDR3 contains 16 residues. Trimming left V 2 bases short and J 2 bases short, with 12 bases between. CDR3 protein: CASSLNPTGTNEKLFF. The CDR3 DNA follows: TGTGCCAGCAGTTTAAATCCCACAGGGACTAATGAAAAACTGTTTTTT.

This clonotype was counted many times. The rearrangement uses TRBV20-1 and TRBJ1-6; D remains ambiguous. The CDR3 extends over 15 amino acids. Trimming shortened V by 1 base and J by 7 bases, and 14 bases separated the two germline ends. Germline V gene data show CDR1 as DFQATT and CDR2 as SNEGSKA (reference sequence). The CDR3: CSARGSLRENSPLHF. In DNA form, the CDR3 reads TGCAGTGCTAGAGGGTCGCTTAGGGAAAATTCACCCCTCCACTTT.

This clonotype was seen a few times. V is TRBV5-1 and J is TRBJ1-1; weak D call: TRBD1 (6 bases). V was clipped by 0 bases and J by 8 bases, with 17 bases between them. Germline CDR1 reads SGHRS; CDR2 reads YFSETQ. CDR3 length: 15 residues. The CDR3 here is CASSLVGALQGEAFF. For the CDR3, the DNA is TGCGCCAGCAGCTTGGTAGGCGCCCTACAGGGAGAAGCTTTCTTT.

As to this clonotype: At one boundary the junction diverges from the germline segment, which might be a read error. This chain connects TRBV27 to TRBJ2-2, with TRBD1 matching 9 bases. The CDR3 contains 14 residues. Germline V lookup: CDR1 MNHEY, CDR2 SMNVEV (reference sequence). The CDR3 DNA follows: TGCGCCAGCAGCCGGGACAGGGAACCCGGGGAGCTGTTTTTT. As protein: CASSRDREPGELFF.

The sample holds many counts of this clonotype. V gene TRBV7-2 combines with J gene TRBJ1-5; 8 bases align to TRBD1. CDR3 length: 14 residues. CDR1 and CDR2 from the germline V gene are SGHTA and FQGNSA. V shed 6 bases, J shed 6 bases, and the junction held 7 bases outside the gene matches. The CDR3 nucleotides read TGTGCCAGCAGTCATCCAGGGGGCCGTCAGCCCCAGCATTTT. Translating it yields CASSHPGGRQPQHF.

This clonotype appeared many times. The DNA of the CDR3 is TGTGCCAGCAGCTTACGGCCGGCGGGACAGGCCTACGAGCAGTACTTC. It translates to CASSLRPAGQAYEQYF. The chain carries TRBV11-3 and TRBJ2-7, with 8 bases identical to TRBD1. After removal of 2 bases from V and 2 bases from J, the junction contained 8 bases not matched to a gene. Germline loops: CDR1 SGHNT, CDR2 YENEEA. The CDR3 is 16 residues long.

This clonotype appeared many times. V and J are TRBV11-2 and TRBJ2-5; no clear D. V gave up 5 bases and J gave up 5 bases, with 15 bases separating them. This CDR3 comprises 14 residues. Germline CDR1 SGHAT, CDR2 FQNNGV. The CDR3 DNA follows: TGTGCCAGCAGCCCATCTGGGCTCATGGAGACCCAGTACTTC. Translated, it gives CASSPSGLMETQYF.

This clonotype was found once. Given a much more abundant clone one base away, this may be a read error. The chain couples TRBV6-2 or TRBV6-3 to TRBJ2-1; no firm D call. The CDR3 runs to 13 residues. From germline, CDR1 is MNHEY and CDR2 SVGEGT. CDR3 sequence (DNA): TGTGCCAGCAGTTACTCAAATGACAATAAGCAGTTCTTC. Its protein is CASSYSNDNKQFF.

This clonotype was seen a handful of times. J is TRBJ1-5 and V is TRBV20-1; 9 bases map to TRBD1. The CDR3 sequence is 14 residues long. With 5 bases clipped from V and 5 bases from J, the junction kept 7 bases outside the gene matches. Germline CDR1 DFQATT, CDR2 SNEGSKA (reference sequence). CDR3 nucleotides: TGCAGTGCTTCACGGACAGGGGAATATCAGCCCCAGCATTTT. Protein product: CSASRTGEYQPQHF.